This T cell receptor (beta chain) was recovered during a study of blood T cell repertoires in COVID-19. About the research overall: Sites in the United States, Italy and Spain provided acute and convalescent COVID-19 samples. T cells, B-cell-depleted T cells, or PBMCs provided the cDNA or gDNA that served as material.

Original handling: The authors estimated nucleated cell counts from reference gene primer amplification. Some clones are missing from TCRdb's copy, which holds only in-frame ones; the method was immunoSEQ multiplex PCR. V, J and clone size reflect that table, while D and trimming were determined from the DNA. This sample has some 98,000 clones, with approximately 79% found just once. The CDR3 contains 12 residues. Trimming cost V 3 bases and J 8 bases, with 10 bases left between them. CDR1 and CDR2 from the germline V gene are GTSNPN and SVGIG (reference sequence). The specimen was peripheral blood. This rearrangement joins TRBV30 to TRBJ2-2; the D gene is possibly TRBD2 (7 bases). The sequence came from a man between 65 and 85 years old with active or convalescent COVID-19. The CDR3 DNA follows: TGTGCCTGGAGGGGGGGGCCTGGGGAGCTGTTTTTT. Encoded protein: CAWRGGPGELFF.